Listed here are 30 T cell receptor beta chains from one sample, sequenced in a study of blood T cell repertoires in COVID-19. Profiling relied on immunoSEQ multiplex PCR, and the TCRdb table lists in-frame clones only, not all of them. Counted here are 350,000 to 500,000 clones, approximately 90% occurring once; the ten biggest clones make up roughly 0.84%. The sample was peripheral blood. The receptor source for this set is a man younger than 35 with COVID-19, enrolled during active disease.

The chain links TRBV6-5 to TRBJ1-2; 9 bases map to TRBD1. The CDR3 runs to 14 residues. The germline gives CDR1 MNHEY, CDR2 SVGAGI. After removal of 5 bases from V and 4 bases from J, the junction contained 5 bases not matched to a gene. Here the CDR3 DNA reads TGTGCCAGCAGTCGACAGGGGGAAGGCTATGGCTACACCTTC. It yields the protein CASSRQGEGYGYTF.

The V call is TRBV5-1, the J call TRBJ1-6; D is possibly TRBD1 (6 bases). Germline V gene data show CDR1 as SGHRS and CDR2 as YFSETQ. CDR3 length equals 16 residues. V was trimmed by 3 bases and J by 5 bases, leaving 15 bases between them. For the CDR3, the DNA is TGCGCCAGCAGCTCGACAGGCCTTTCAAATAATTCACCCCTCCACTTT. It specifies CASSSTGLSNNSPLHF. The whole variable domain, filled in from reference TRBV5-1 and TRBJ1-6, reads KAGVTQTPRYLIKTRGQQVTLSCSPISGHRSVSWYQQTPGQGLQFLFEYFSETQRNKGNFPGRFSGRQFSNSRSEMNVSTLELGDSALYLCASSSTGLSNNSPLHFGNGTRLTVT.

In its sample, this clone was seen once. CDR3 coding DNA: TGTGCCAGCAGCCATGGGGCGGGGGCTGAAGCTTTCTTT. Translated: CASSHGAGAEAFF. This chain links TRBV3-1 (or the pseudogene TRBV3-2) with TRBJ1-1; D is possibly TRBD1 (5 bases). CDR3 size: 13 residues. V was shortened by 3 bases and J by 6 bases, with 11 bases between the two germline ends. The germline CDR1 and CDR2 sequences are LGHDT and YNNKEL (reference sequence).

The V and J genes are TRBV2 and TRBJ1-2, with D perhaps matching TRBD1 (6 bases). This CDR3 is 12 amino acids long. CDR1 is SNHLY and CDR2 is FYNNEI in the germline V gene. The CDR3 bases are TGTGCAGACCACAGGGCCCGGGATGGCTACACCTTC. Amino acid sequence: CADHRARDGYTF.

The chain's CDR3 is CASSQGQGSNQPQHF. CDR3 nucleotide sequence: TGTGCCAGCAGCCAGGGACAGGGAAGCAATCAGCCCCAGCATTTT. The chain joins TRBV2 to TRBJ1-5, with TRBD1 matching 9 bases. J was trimmed by 1 base and V by 6 bases; bases with no gene match: 4. Germline assignment: CDR1 SNHLY and CDR2 FYNNEI. The CDR3 is 15 amino acids.

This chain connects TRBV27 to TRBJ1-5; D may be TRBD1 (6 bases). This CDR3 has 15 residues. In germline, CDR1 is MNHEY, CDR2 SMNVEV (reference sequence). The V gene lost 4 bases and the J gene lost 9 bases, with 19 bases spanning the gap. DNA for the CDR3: TGTGCCAGCAGTTCCAGGGGAACGACTTCGGGGCCCCAGCATTTT. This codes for CASSSRGTTSGPQHF.

CDR3 sequence reads: CASSPRGTGELFF. The CDR3 DNA follows: TGTGCCAGCAGCCCGCGGGGAACCGGGGAGCTGTTTTTT. The rearrangement uses TRBV5-5 and TRBJ2-2; weak D call: TRBD2 (6 bases). The V gene lost 4 bases and the J gene lost 5 bases, with 9 bases spanning the gap. The CDR3 extends over 13 amino acids. CDR1 and CDR2 from the germline V gene are SGHKS and YYEKEE (reference sequence).

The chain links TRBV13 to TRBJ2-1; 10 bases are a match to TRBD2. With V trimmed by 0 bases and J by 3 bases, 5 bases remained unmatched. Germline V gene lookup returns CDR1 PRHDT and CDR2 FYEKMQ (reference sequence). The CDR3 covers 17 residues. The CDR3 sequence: CASSLGVSGRYYNEQFF. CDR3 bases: TGTGCCAGCAGCTTAGGCGTTAGCGGGAGGTACTACAATGAGCAGTTCTTC.

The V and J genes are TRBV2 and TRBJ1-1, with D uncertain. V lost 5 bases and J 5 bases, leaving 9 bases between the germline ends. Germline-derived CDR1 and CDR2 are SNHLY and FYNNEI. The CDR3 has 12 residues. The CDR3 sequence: CASSTGKTEAFF. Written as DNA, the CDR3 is TGTGCCAGCAGTACCGGGAAAACTGAAGCTTTCTTT.

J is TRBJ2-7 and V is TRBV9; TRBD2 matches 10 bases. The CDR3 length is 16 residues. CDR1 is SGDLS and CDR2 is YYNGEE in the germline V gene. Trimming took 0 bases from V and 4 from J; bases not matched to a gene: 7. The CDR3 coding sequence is TGTGCCAGCAGCGTAGGTCCTAGCGGGGGAACTTACGAGCAGTACTTC. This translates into CASSVGPSGGTYEQYF.

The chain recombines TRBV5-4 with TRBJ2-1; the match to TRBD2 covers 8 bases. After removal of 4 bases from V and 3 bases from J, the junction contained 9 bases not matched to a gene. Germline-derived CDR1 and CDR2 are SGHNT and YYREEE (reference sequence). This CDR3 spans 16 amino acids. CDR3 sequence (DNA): TGTGCCAGCAGCCTAGAGCGGGAGCTAGTCTACAATGAGCAGTTCTTC. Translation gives CASSLERELVYNEQFF.

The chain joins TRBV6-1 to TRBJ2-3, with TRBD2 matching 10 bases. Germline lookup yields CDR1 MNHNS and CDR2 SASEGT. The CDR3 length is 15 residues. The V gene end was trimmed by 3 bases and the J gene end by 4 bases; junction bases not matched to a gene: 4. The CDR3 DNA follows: TGTGCCAGCAGTGAGGGGACTAGCGAGGCAGATACGCAGTATTTT. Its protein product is CASSEGTSEADTQYF.

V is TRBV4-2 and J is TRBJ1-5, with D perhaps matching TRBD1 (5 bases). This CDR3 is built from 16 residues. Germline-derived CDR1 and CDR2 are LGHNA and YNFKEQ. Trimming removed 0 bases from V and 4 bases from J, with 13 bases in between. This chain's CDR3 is CASSQDRAGSNQPQHF. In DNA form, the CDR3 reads TGTGCCAGCAGCCAAGATAGGGCAGGGTCAAATCAGCCCCAGCATTTT.

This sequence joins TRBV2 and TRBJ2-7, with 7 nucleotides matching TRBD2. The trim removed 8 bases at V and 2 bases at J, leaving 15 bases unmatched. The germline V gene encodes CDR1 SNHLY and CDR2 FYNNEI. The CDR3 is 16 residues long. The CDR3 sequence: CASSGAGAGVAYEQYF. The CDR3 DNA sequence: TGTGCCAGCTCCGGGGCTGGGGCGGGAGTCGCCTACGAGCAGTACTTC.

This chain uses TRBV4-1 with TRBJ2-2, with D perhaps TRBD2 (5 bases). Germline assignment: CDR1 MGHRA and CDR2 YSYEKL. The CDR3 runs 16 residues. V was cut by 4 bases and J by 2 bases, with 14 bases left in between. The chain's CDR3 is CASSPSGEANTGELFF. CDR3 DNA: TGCGCCAGCAGCCCAAGCGGAGAGGCCAACACCGGGGAGCTGTTTTTT.

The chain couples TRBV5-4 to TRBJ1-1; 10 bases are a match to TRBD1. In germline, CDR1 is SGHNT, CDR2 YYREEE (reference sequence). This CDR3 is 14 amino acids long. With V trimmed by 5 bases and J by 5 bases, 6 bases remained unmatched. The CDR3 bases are TGTGCCAGCAGGCGGACAGGGGGGGGAACTGAAGCTTTCTTT. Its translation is CASRRTGGGTEAFF.

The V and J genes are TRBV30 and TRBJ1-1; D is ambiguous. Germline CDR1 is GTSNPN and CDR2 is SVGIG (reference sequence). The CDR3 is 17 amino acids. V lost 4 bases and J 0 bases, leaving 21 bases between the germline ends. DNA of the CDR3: TGTGCCTGGATACCGGGTGAAGGGAAGGGAGTGAACACTGAAGCTTTCTTT. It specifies CAWIPGEGKGVNTEAFF. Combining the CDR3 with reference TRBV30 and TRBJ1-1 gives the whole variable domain SQTIHQWPATLVQPVGSPLSLECTVEGTSNPNLYWYRQAAGRGLQLLFYSVGIGQISSEVPQNLSASRPQDRQFILSSKKLLLSDSGFYLCAWIPGEGKGVNTEAFFGQGTRLTVV.

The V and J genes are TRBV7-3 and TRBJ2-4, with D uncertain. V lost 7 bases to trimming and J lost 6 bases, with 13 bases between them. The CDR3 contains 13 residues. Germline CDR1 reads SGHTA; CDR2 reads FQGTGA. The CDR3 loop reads CASTITRLNIQYF. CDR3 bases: TGTGCCAGCACCATTACCAGACTAAACATTCAGTACTTC.

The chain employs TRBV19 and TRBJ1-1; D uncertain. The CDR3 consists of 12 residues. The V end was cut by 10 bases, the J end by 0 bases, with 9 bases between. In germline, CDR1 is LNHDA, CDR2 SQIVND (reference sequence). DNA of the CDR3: TGTGCCACTACGAGGGTGAACACTGAAGCTTTCTTT. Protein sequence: CATTRVNTEAFF.

This chain's CDR3 is CASRNRTGSNSPLHF. The CDR3 bases are TGTGCCAGCAGAAATAGGACAGGGAGCAATTCACCCCTCCACTTT. The chain is built from TRBV6-6 and TRBJ1-6, with 8 bases matching TRBD1. V lost 6 bases, J lost 7 bases, and 8 bases stayed unmatched. CDR1 and CDR2 from the germline V gene are MNHNY and SVGAGI (reference sequence). The CDR3 contains 15 residues.

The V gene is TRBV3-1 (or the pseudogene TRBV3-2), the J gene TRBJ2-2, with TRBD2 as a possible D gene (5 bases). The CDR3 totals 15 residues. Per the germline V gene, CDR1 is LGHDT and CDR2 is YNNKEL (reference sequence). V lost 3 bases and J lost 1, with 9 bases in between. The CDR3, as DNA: TGTGCCAGCAGCCAGCAGACTAAGAACACCGGGGAGCTGTTTTTT. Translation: CASSQQTKNTGELFF.

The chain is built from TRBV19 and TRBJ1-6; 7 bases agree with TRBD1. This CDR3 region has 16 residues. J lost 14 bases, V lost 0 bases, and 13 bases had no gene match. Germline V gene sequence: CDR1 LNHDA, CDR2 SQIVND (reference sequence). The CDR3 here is CASSIDLRDSAVTLHF. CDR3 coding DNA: TGTGCCAGTAGTATAGATCTTAGGGACAGTGCGGTGACCCTCCACTTT. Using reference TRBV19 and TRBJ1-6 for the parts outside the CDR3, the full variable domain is DGGITQSPKYLFRKEGQNVTLSCEQNLNHDAMYWYRQDPGQGLRLIYYSQIVNDFQKGDIAEGYSVSREKKESFPLTVTSAQKNPTAFYLCASSIDLRDSAVTLHFGNGTRLTVT.

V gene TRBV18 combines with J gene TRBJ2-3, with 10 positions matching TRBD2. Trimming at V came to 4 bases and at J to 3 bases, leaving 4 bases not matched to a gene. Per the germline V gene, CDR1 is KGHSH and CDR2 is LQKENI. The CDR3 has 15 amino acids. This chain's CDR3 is CASSRGLARTDTQYF. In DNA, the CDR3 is TGTGCCAGCTCACGGGGACTAGCGAGGACAGATACGCAGTATTTT.

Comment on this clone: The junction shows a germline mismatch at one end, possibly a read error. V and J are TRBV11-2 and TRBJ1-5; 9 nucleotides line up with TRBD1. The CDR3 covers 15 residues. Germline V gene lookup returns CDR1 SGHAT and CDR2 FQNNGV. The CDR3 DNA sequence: TGTGCCAGCAGCCCTACAACAGGGGGCAACCAGCCCCAGCATTTT. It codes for CASSPTTGGNQPQHF. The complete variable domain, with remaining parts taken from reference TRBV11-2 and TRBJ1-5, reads EAGVAQSPRYKIIEKRQSVAFWCNPISGHATLYWYQQILGQGPKLLIQFQNNGVVDDSQLPKDRFSAERLKGVDSTLKIQPAKLEDSAVYLCASSPTTGGNQPQHFGDGTRLSIL.

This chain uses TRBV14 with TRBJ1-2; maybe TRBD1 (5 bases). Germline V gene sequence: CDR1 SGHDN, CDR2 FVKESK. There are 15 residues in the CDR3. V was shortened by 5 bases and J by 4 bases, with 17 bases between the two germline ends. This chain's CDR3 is CASSSGGQGLYGYTF. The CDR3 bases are TGTGCCAGCAGCTCAGGAGGGCAGGGCCTCTATGGCTACACCTTC.

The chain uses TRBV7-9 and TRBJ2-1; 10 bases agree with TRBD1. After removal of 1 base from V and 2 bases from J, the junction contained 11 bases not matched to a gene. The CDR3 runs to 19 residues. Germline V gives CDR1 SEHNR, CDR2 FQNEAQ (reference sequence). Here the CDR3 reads CASSLGVTGGTSPYNEQFF. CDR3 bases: TGTGCCAGCAGCTTAGGTGTGACAGGGGGCACGTCTCCCTACAATGAGCAGTTCTTC.

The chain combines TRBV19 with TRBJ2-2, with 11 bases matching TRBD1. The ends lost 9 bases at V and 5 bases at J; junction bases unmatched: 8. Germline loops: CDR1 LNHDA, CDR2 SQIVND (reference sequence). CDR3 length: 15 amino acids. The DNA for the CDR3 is TGTGCCAGACTACCTGGACAGGGGGCGACCGGGGAGCTGTTTTTT. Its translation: CARLPGQGATGELFF. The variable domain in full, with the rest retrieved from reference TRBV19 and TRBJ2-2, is DGGITQSPKYLFRKEGQNVTLSCEQNLNHDAMYWYRQDPGQGLRLIYYSQIVNDFQKGDIAEGYSVSREKKESFPLTVTSAQKNPTAFYLCARLPGQGATGELFFGEGSRLTVL.

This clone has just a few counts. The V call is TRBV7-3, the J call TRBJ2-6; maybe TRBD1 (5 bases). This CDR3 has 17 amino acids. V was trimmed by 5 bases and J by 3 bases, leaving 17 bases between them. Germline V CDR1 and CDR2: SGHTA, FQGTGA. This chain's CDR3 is CASSPQARIFGANVLTF. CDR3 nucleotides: TGTGCCAGCAGCCCACAGGCAAGAATATTTGGGGCCAACGTCCTGACTTTC.

The CDR3 bases are TGTGCCAGCAGCATGCAGGGGAAGTATTCACCCCTCCACTTT. Translated: CASSMQGKYSPLHF. The chain joins TRBV13 to TRBJ1-6; possibly TRBD1 for D (6 bases). CDR3 length equals 14 residues. Germline CDR1 and CDR2: PRHDT and FYEKMQ (reference sequence). V was cut by 5 bases and J by 8 bases, with 13 bases left in between.

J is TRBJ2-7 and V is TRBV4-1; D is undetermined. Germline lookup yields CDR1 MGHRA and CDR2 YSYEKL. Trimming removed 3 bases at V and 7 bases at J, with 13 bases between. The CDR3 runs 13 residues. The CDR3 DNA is TGCGCCAGCAGCCAGATCTCTCCGAGGGAGCAGTACTTC. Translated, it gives CASSQISPREQYF.